This TCR beta chain emerged from a study of blood T cell repertoires in COVID-19. Overall study context: The cDNA or gDNA used as material had been derived from T cells, B-cell-depleted T cells, or PBMCs.

The V gene lost 3 bases and the J gene lost 7 bases, with 25 bases spanning the gap. CDR1 and CDR2 from the germline V gene are KGHSH and LQKENI. The CDR3 is 17 residues long. Original methodology: Amplification of reference gene primers was used by the study to estimate nucleated cell counts. Sequencing used immunoSEQ multiplex PCR; TCRdb keeps in-frame clones, though not all of them. The D gene and trimming were derived from the DNA, and the V and J assignments and clone size from that table. The table has approximately 140,000 clones, about 87% seen once. The rearrangement joins TRBV18 to TRBJ2-7; perhaps TRBD1 as D (5 bases). The TCR was taken from a human donor with COVID-19, enrolled during active disease. The donor label of this sample is uncertain. Sequencing input: peripheral blood. The CDR3 reads CASSPGPRGLGNKEQYF. The CDR3 DNA sequence: TGTGCCAGCTCACCGGGGCCCCGAGGTTTGGGTAATAAGGAGCAGTACTTC.